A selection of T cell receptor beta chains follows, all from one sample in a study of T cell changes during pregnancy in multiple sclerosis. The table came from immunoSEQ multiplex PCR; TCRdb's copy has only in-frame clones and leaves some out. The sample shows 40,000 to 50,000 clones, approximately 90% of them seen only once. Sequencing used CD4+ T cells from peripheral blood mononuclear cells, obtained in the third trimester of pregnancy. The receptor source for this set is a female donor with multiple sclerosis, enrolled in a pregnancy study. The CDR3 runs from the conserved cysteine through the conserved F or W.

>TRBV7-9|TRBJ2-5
CASSLITTSGPLQETQYF
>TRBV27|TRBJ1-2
CASQDRGHGYTF
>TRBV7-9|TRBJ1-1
CASSPQGARRDTEAFF
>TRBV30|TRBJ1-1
CASKVTGGMNTEAFF
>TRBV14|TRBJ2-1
CASSRLAVNNEQFF
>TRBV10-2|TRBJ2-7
CASSEGLAGSSYEQYF
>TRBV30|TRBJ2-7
CARSGGLQRNEQYF
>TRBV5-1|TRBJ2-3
CASSFDRGSSTDTQYF
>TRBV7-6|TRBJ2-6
CASSLLTGRGANVLTF
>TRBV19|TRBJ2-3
CASSQLPGLASTDTQYF
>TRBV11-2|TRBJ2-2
CASRNTWESNTGELFF
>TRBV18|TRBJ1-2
CASSPQGDYGYTF
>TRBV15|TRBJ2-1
CATSREPLATYNEQFF
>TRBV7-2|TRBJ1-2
CASSLGQGADGYTF
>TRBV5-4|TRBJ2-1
CASSLAAGRSYNEQFF
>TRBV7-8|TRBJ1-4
CASSPRDTGGINEKLFF
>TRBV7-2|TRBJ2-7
CASRRAQTSGSYEQYF
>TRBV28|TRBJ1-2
CASTAGGRGYTF